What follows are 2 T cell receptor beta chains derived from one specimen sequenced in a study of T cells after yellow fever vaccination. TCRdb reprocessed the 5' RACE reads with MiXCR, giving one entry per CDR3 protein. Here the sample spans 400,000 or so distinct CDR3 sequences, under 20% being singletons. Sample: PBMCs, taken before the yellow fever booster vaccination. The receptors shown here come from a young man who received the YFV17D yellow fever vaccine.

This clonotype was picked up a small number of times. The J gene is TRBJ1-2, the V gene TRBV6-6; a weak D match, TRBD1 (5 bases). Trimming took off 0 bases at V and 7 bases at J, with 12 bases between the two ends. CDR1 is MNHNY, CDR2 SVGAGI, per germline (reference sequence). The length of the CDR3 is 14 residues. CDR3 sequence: CASSYSTVPPGYTF. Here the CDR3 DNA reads TGTGCCAGCAGTTACTCGACAGTCCCTCCTGGCTACACCTTC.

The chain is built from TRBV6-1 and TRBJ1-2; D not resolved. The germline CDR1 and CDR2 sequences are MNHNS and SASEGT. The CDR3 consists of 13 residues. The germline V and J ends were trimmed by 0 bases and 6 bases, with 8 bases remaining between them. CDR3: CASSEARGHGYTF. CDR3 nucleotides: TGTGCCAGCAGTGAAGCTCGCGGCCATGGCTACACCTTC.